A selection of T cell receptor beta chains follows, all from one sample in a study of blood T cell repertoires in COVID-19. The table came from immunoSEQ multiplex PCR; TCRdb's copy has only in-frame clones and leaves some out. The sample contains some 140,000 clones, 85% to 90% of which appear only once. The sequenced material came from peripheral blood. The receptors shown here come from a man aged 45 to 65 with active COVID-19. Both conserved end residues are part of each CDR3. D genes are given only for firm matches. Not all rows give a size; the values are once, few, many and, for expanded clones, a class.

cdr3_aa: CASSPTWGPGNNSPLHF; cdr3_nt: TGTGCCAGCTCACCTACCTGGGGCCCCGGTAATAATTCACCCCTCCACTTT; j_call: TRBJ1-6; d_call: .; cdr3_length: 17; clone_size: .; v_call: TRBV18
cdr3_aa: CATSRGTASSYNSPLHF; cdr3_nt: TGTGCCACCAGCAGGGGTACTGCTAGCTCCTATAATTCACCCCTCCACTTT; j_call: TRBJ1-6; d_call: .; cdr3_length: 17; clone_size: .; v_call: TRBV15
cdr3_aa: CASSARRGSQYF; cdr3_nt: TGTGCCAGCAGTGCACGTCGGGGATCCCAGTACTTC; j_call: TRBJ2-5; d_call: .; cdr3_length: 12; clone_size: .; v_call: TRBV27
cdr3_aa: CASSVDWTAYGYTF; cdr3_nt: TGTGCCAGCAGCGTAGATTGGACAGCGTATGGCTACACCTTC; j_call: TRBJ1-2; d_call: .; cdr3_length: 14; clone_size: .; v_call: TRBV9
cdr3_aa: CASSYSQVREAFF; cdr3_nt: TGTGCCAGCAGTTACTCCCAGGTCCGTGAAGCTTTCTTT; j_call: TRBJ1-1; d_call: .; cdr3_length: 13; clone_size: .; v_call: TRBV6-5
cdr3_aa: CASRTGTSGARGTGELFF; cdr3_nt: TGTGCCAGCCGAACCGGGACTAGCGGGGCGCGGGGCACCGGGGAGCTGTTTTTT; j_call: TRBJ2-2; d_call: TRBD2; cdr3_length: 18; clone_size: .; v_call: TRBV3-1/TRBV3-2
cdr3_aa: CASSSPDREAFF; cdr3_nt: TGTGCCAGCAGCTCTCCGGACAGGGAAGCTTTCTTT; j_call: TRBJ1-1; d_call: TRBD1; cdr3_length: 12; clone_size: once; v_call: TRBV7-9
cdr3_aa: CASSQDGTEVNEKLFF; cdr3_nt: TGTGCCAGCAGCCAAGATGGAACGGAGGTCAATGAAAAACTGTTTTTT; j_call: TRBJ1-4; d_call: .; cdr3_length: 16; clone_size: .; v_call: TRBV4-2
cdr3_aa: CSVEVRTGSYEQYF; cdr3_nt: TGCAGCGTTGAAGTTAGGACAGGGTCCTACGAGCAGTACTTC; j_call: TRBJ2-7; d_call: TRBD1; cdr3_length: 14; clone_size: .; v_call: TRBV29-1
cdr3_aa: CASARGGRGSPLHF; cdr3_nt: TGTGCCAGCGCTCGGGGGGGGCGCGGATCACCCCTCCACTTT; j_call: TRBJ1-6; d_call: .; cdr3_length: 14; clone_size: .; v_call: TRBV11-2
cdr3_aa: CASSETRQTIISGANVLTF; cdr3_nt: TGTGCCAGCAGCGAAACCCGACAGACCATTATCTCTGGGGCCAACGTCCTGACTTTC; j_call: TRBJ2-6; d_call: .; cdr3_length: 19; clone_size: once; v_call: TRBV28
cdr3_aa: CASSPGTGGSYYGYTF; cdr3_nt: TGTGCCAGCAGCCCGGGGACAGGGGGCTCTTACTATGGCTACACCTTC; j_call: TRBJ1-2; d_call: TRBD1; cdr3_length: 16; clone_size: few; v_call: TRBV5-4
cdr3_aa: CASSLSGQGQGNTIYF; cdr3_nt: TGTGCCAGCAGCCTGTCGGGACAGGGCCAAGGAAACACCATATATTTT; j_call: TRBJ1-3; d_call: TRBD1; cdr3_length: 16; clone_size: once; v_call: TRBV3-1/TRBV3-2
cdr3_aa: CASSLGQGNNSPLHF; cdr3_nt: TGTGCCAGCAGCTTAGGACAGGGTAATAATTCACCCCTCCACTTT; j_call: TRBJ1-6; d_call: TRBD1; cdr3_length: 15; clone_size: .; v_call: TRBV7-8
cdr3_aa: CASSQVRGIGELFF; cdr3_nt: TGTGCCAGCAGCCAAGTTAGGGGTATCGGGGAGCTGTTTTTT; j_call: TRBJ2-2; d_call: .; cdr3_length: 14; clone_size: .; v_call: TRBV3-1/TRBV3-2
cdr3_aa: CASRPYRGEDTQYF; cdr3_nt: TGTGCCAGCAGACCCTACAGGGGGGAGGATACGCAGTATTTT; j_call: TRBJ2-3; d_call: TRBD1; cdr3_length: 14; clone_size: .; v_call: TRBV6-6
cdr3_aa: CASMSLNTEAFF; cdr3_nt: TGTGCCAGTATGTCTTTGAACACTGAAGCTTTCTTT; j_call: TRBJ1-1; d_call: .; cdr3_length: 12; clone_size: .; v_call: TRBV7-9
cdr3_aa: CASREGASYEQYF; cdr3_nt: TGTGCCAGCAGGGAGGGGGCTTCCTACGAGCAGTACTTC; j_call: TRBJ2-7; d_call: .; cdr3_length: 13; clone_size: .; v_call: TRBV6-5
cdr3_aa: CSVKSTVLDTQYF; cdr3_nt: TGCAGCGTTAAATCGACAGTTTTGGATACGCAGTATTTT; j_call: TRBJ2-3; d_call: .; cdr3_length: 13; clone_size: .; v_call: TRBV29-1
cdr3_aa: CASSVRGLAGTYNEQFF; cdr3_nt: TGTGCCAGCAGCGTTAGGGGGCTAGCGGGGACCTACAATGAGCAGTTCTTC; j_call: TRBJ2-1; d_call: TRBD2; cdr3_length: 17; clone_size: .; v_call: TRBV7-9
cdr3_aa: CASSVETGRMNTEAFF; cdr3_nt: TGTGCCAGCTCAGTCGAAACAGGCCGGATGAACACTGAAGCTTTCTTT; j_call: TRBJ1-1; d_call: .; cdr3_length: 16; clone_size: .; v_call: TRBV18
cdr3_aa: CASSRDRGYGTEKLFF; cdr3_nt: TGTGCCAGTAGTAGGGACAGGGGATACGGGACCGAAAAACTGTTTTTT; j_call: TRBJ1-4; d_call: TRBD1; cdr3_length: 16; clone_size: .; v_call: TRBV19
cdr3_aa: CAISESYAGRETQYF; cdr3_nt: TGTGCCATCAGTGAGTCTTACGCAGGGAGGGAGACCCAGTACTTC; j_call: TRBJ2-5; d_call: .; cdr3_length: 15; clone_size: .; v_call: TRBV10-3
cdr3_aa: CASRRPGHYNSPLHF; cdr3_nt: TGTGCCAGCAGGAGACCGGGACATTATAATTCACCCCTCCACTTT; j_call: TRBJ1-6; d_call: .; cdr3_length: 15; clone_size: .; v_call: TRBV11-2
cdr3_aa: CASRGTGNTIYF; cdr3_nt: TGTGCCAGCAGAGGGACAGGAAACACCATATATTTT; j_call: TRBJ1-3; d_call: .; cdr3_length: 12; clone_size: .; v_call: TRBV12-3/TRBV12-4
cdr3_aa: CASSQEGWIRGSGEAFF; cdr3_nt: TGCGCCAGCAGCCAAGAAGGGTGGATTAGGGGATCAGGTGAAGCTTTCTTT; j_call: TRBJ1-1; d_call: .; cdr3_length: 17; clone_size: once; v_call: TRBV4-1
cdr3_aa: CAWAVSPDQPQHF; cdr3_nt: TGTGCCTGGGCAGTCTCTCCCGATCAGCCCCAGCATTTT; j_call: TRBJ1-5; d_call: .; cdr3_length: 13; clone_size: .; v_call: TRBV30
cdr3_aa: CASSRRDQPQHF; cdr3_nt: TGTGCCAGCAGCCGTCGGGATCAGCCCCAGCATTTT; j_call: TRBJ1-5; d_call: .; cdr3_length: 12; clone_size: .; v_call: TRBV7-2